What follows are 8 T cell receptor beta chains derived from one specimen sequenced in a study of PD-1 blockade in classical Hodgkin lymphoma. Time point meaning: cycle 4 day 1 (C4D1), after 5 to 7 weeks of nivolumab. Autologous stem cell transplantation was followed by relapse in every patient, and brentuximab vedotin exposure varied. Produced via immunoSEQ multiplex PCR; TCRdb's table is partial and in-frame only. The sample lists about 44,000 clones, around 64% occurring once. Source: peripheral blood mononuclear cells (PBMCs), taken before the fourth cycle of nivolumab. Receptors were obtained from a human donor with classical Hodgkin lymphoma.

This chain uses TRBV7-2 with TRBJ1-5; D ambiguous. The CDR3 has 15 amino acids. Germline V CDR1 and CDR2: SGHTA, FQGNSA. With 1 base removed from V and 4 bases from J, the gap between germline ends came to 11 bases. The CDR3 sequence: CASSLVTSPNQPQHF. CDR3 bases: TGTGCCAGCAGCTTAGTGACGTCCCCTAATCAGCCCCAGCATTTT.

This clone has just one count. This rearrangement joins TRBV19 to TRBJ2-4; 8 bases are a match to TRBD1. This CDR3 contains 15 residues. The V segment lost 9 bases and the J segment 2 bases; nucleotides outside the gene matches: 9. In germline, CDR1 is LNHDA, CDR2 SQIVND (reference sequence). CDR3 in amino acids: CASRPGTGSKNIQYF. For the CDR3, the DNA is TGTGCCAGCCGTCCCGGGACAGGTTCCAAAAACATTCAGTACTTC. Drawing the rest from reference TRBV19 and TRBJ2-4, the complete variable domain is DGGITQSPKYLFRKEGQNVTLSCEQNLNHDAMYWYRQDPGQGLRLIYYSQIVNDFQKGDIAEGYSVSREKKESFPLTVTSAQKNPTAFYLCASRPGTGSKNIQYFGAGTRLSVL.

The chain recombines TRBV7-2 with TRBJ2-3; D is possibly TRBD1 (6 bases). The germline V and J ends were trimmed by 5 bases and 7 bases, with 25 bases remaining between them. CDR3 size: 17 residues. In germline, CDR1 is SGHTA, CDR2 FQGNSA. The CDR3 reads CASSPGRGSRVTNTQYF. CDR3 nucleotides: TGTGCCAGCAGCCCCGGTAGGGGGAGCAGGGTCACGAATACGCAGTATTTT.

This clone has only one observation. This CDR3 is CASLVGQGAYGYTF. CDR3 nucleotides: TGTGCCAGCCTCGTGGGACAGGGTGCCTATGGCTACACCTTC. The chain links TRBV7-2 to TRBJ1-2; 9 positions match TRBD1. This CDR3 is 14 amino acids long. CDR1 is SGHTA and CDR2 is FQGNSA in the germline V gene. V lost 8 bases and J lost 4; bases outside the gene matches: 8.

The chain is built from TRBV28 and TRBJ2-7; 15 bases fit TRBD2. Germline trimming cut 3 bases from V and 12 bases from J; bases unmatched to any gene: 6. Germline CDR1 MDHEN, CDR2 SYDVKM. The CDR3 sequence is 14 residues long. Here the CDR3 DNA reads TGTGCCAGCAGTTTGTGGACTAGCGGGAGGGCCGGGTACTTC. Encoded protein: CASSLWTSGRAGYF. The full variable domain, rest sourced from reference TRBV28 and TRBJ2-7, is DVKVTQSSRYLVKRTGEKVFLECVQDMDHENMFWYRQDPGLGLRLIYFSYDVKMKEKGDIPEGYSVSREKKERFSLILESASTNQTSMYLCASSLWTSGRAGYFGPGTRLTVT.

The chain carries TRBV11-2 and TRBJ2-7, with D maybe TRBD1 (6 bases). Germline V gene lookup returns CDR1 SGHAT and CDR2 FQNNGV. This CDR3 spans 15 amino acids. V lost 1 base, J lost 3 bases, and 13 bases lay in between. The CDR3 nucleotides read TGTGCCAGCAGCTTAGTTGGCAGGGGTCTCTACGAGCAGTACTTC. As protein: CASSLVGRGLYEQYF. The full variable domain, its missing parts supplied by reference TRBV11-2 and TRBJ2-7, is EAGVAQSPRYKIIEKRQSVAFWCNPISGHATLYWYQQILGQGPKLLIQFQNNGVVDDSQLPKDRFSAERLKGVDSTLKIQPAKLEDSAVYLCASSLVGRGLYEQYFGPGTRLTVT.

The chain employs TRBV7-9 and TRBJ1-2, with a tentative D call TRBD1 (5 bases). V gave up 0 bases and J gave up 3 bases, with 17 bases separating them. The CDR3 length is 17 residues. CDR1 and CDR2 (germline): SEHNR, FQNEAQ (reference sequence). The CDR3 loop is CASSLAIGTGLDYGYTF. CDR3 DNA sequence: TGTGCCAGCAGCTTAGCAATCGGGACGGGCCTTGACTATGGCTACACCTTC.

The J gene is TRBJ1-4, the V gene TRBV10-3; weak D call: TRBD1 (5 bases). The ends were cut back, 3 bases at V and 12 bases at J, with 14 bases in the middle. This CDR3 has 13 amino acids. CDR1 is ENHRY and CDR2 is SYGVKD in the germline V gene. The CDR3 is CAISDSGAPELFF. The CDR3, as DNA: TGTGCCATCAGTGATAGCGGGGCCCCAGAACTGTTTTTT.